This T cell receptor (beta chain) is from a study of cytomegalovirus exposure and HLA in healthy donors. General study results and limits: The authors listed about 170 TCR beta chains as cytomegalovirus-associated.

About this clone: Its antigen is still unknown.

Method: immunoSEQ multiplex PCR; TCRdb's copy keeps in-frame clones and lacks some. Of about 130,000 clones listed, about 95% are singletons. Sequences were obtained from PBMCs. The sequence came from a man aged 18 to 29 in good health and CMV-seropositive.

The CDR3 DNA is TGTGCCAGCTCAACGACAGGGGACGCTAACTATGGCTACACCTTC. As protein: CASSTTGDANYGYTF. The V gene is TRBV18, the J gene TRBJ1-2; the match to TRBD1 covers 8 bases. This CDR3 has 15 residues. The V gene end was trimmed by 5 bases and the J gene end by 0 bases; junction bases not matched to a gene: 5. Germline V lookup: CDR1 KGHSH, CDR2 LQKENI.